One sample yielded the 27 T cell receptor beta chains listed below, sequenced in a study of cytomegalovirus exposure and HLA in healthy donors. The PCR used 60 Vbeta and 13 Jbeta primers. Using immunoSEQ multiplex PCR, the repertoire was profiled, and TCRdb retains in-frame clones only, with some absent. The sample records more than 80,000 clones, 65% to 80% being singletons. What was sequenced was PBMCs. The receptors were gathered from a man aged 55 to 70 in good health and CMV-seronegative.

The chain is built from TRBV9 and TRBJ1-1, with 9 bases that match TRBD1. The V and J ends lost 0 bases and 5 bases, in that order; junction bases with no gene match: 2. This CDR3 is built from 14 residues. Germline CDR1 and CDR2: SGDLS and YYNGEE. The CDR3 region has the DNA TGTGCCAGCAGCGTAGAGACAGGGGGGACTGAAGCTTTCTTT. Translation: CASSVETGGTEAFF.

This clone was observed a few times. This rearrangement joins TRBV2 to TRBJ2-3; D gene ambiguous. V was cut by 7 bases and J by 2 bases, with 10 bases left in between. The CDR3 is made up of 13 amino acids. The germline CDR1 and CDR2 sequences are SNHLY and FYNNEI. CDR3 coding DNA: TGTGCCAGCAACGGTGTCTTCACAGATACGCAGTATTTT. This encodes CASNGVFTDTQYF.

V usage is TRBV25-1 and J usage is TRBJ2-1; a weak D match, TRBD2 (5 bases). Germline CDR1 is MGHDK and CDR2 is SYGVNS. CDR3 length: 15 amino acids. V shed 2 bases and J shed 6 bases, with 14 bases lying between them. CDR3 region: CASSELARNGNEQFF. The CDR3 nucleotides are TGTGCCAGCAGTGAACTAGCCCGAAATGGCAATGAGCAGTTCTTC.

The chain employs TRBV7-2 and TRBJ1-2; D is uncertain. There are 13 residues in the CDR3. The V end lost 5 bases, the J end lost 6 bases, and 13 bases lay between the germline ends. Per the germline V gene, CDR1 is SGHTA and CDR2 is FQGNSA. The CDR3 here is CASSAVGPHGYTF. CDR3 coding DNA: TGTGCCAGCAGCGCCGTTGGGCCCCATGGCTACACCTTC. The full variable domain, completed using reference TRBV7-2 and TRBJ1-2, is GAGVSQSPSNKVTEKGKDVELRCDPISGHTALYWYRQSLGQGLEFLIYFQGNSAPDKSGLPSDRFSAERTGGSVSTLTIQRTQQEDSAVYLCASSAVGPHGYTFGSGTRLTVV.

The rearrangement links TRBV4-3 to TRBJ2-7; maybe TRBD1 (6 bases). The CDR3 is made up of 14 amino acids. V lost 4 bases to trimming and J lost 5 bases, with 15 bases between them. Germline CDR1 reads LGHNA; CDR2 reads YSLEER. The CDR3 nucleotides read TGCGCCAGCAGCCCACAGGGCCCAACGGACGAGCAGTACTTC. As protein: CASSPQGPTDEQYF.

This clone has more than one count but fewer than ten. The genes are TRBV4-3 and TRBJ2-7; 7 nucleotides align to TRBD2. Trimming took 1 base from V and 4 from J; bases not matched to a gene: 10. Germline V gene data show CDR1 as LGHNA and CDR2 as YSLEER. CDR3 size: 16 residues. The chain's CDR3 is CASSQARQGGYYEQYF. CDR3 sequence (DNA): TGCGCCAGCAGCCAAGCCCGGCAGGGAGGGTATTACGAGCAGTACTTC.

This clone has a single count. The rearrangement uses TRBV6-5 and TRBJ2-3, with D hard to call. This CDR3 has 15 amino acids. The V and J ends lost 8 bases and 0 bases respectively, with 15 bases between them. From germline, CDR1 is MNHEY and CDR2 SVGAGI. This chain's CDR3 is CASRLTAESTDTQYF. The CDR3 DNA reads TGTGCCAGCCGTCTTACTGCGGAGAGCACAGATACGCAGTATTTT.

V and J are TRBV5-1 and TRBJ1-4; TRBD1 is a possible D gene (5 bases). This CDR3 has 15 amino acids. The germline V gene has CDR1 SGHRS and CDR2 YFSETQ. V lost 4 bases, J lost 7 bases, and 17 bases lay in between. The CDR3 coding sequence is TGCGCCAGCAGCCTTGGTGACAGTGTAGGTGAAAAACTGTTTTTT. Protein: CASSLGDSVGEKLFF.

The V gene is TRBV5-8, the J gene TRBJ1-4; unclear D gene. Germline V gene data show CDR1 as SGHTS and CDR2 as YDEGEE. Between the trimmed V and J ends, which lost 0 bases and 7 bases, there was a span of 10 bases. CDR3 size: 14 residues. In DNA form, the CDR3 reads TGTGCCAGCAGCTTGGTTCACGGCGGTGAAAAACTGTTTTTT. Residues: CASSLVHGGEKLFF. The full variable domain, rest sourced from reference TRBV5-8 and TRBJ1-4, is EAGVTQSPTHLIKTRGQQATLRCSPISGHTSVYWYQQALGLGLQFLLWYDEGEERNRGNFPPRFSGRQFPNYSSELNVNALELEDSALYLCASSLVHGGEKLFFGSGTQLSVL.

The chain combines TRBV30 with TRBJ1-1, with D possibly TRBD1 on 5 matching bases. CDR1 GTSNPN and CDR2 SVGIG come from the germline V gene (reference sequence). CDR3 size: 17 residues. V lost 3 bases and J 2 bases, leaving 22 bases between the germline ends. CDR3 DNA sequence: TGTGCCTGGAGCGTTGGGGCTTCAGTGATCATTAACACTGAAGCTTTCTTT. Amino acids: CAWSVGASVIINTEAFF.

The chain is built from TRBV7-9 and TRBJ1-5; 8 bases are shared with TRBD1. J lost 11 bases, V lost 5 bases, and 8 bases had no gene match. CDR1 SEHNR and CDR2 FQNEAQ come from the germline V gene (reference sequence). This CDR3 has 13 residues. CDR3: CASSQGARRAQHF. In DNA form, the CDR3 reads TGTGCCAGCAGCCAGGGGGCGCGGCGTGCCCAGCATTTT.

This chain connects TRBV6-5 to TRBJ2-3, with D perhaps TRBD1 (6 bases). V was shortened by 5 bases and J by 5 bases, with 14 bases between the two germline ends. Germline V gene lookup returns CDR1 MNHEY and CDR2 SVGAGI. CDR3 length: 14 residues. The CDR3: CASSRTVQGDTQYF. CDR3 nucleotides: TGTGCCAGCAGTAGAACTGTACAGGGAGATACGCAGTATTTT.

The gene calls are TRBV4-2 and TRBJ2-5; D is possibly TRBD2 (5 bases). Germline CDR1 is LGHNA and CDR2 is YNFKEQ. V was cut by 1 base and J by 1 base, with 10 bases left in between. The CDR3 sequence is 15 residues long. In DNA form, the CDR3 reads TGTGCCAGCAGCCAAGGGGAAGGGAGCCAAGAGACCCAGTACTTC. It translates to CASSQGEGSQETQYF.

The chain joins TRBV18 to TRBJ2-5; 7 bases are a match to TRBD1. Germline trimming cut 2 bases from V and 5 bases from J; bases unmatched to any gene: 8. This CDR3 is built from 15 residues. CDR1 and CDR2 (germline): KGHSH, LQKENI. The CDR3 bases are TGTGCCAGCTCACCAGTGACAGGGAGAGTGGAGACCCAGTACTTC. This gives the protein CASSPVTGRVETQYF.

The chain is built from TRBV30 and TRBJ1-4; no clear D. CDR1 GTSNPN and CDR2 SVGIG come from the germline V gene (reference sequence). V was pared by 4 bases and J by 8 bases, with 17 bases between. The CDR3 contains 14 residues. The CDR3 DNA reads as TGTGCCTGGACCCTTGACGGGATAAGAGAAAAACTGTTTTTT. As protein: CAWTLDGIREKLFF.

This rearrangement joins TRBV4-2 to TRBJ2-5, with TRBD2 as a possible D gene (6 bases). Trimming stripped 4 bases from V and 4 bases from J, with 25 bases between. Germline assignment: CDR1 LGHNA and CDR2 YNFKEQ. This CDR3 spans 18 amino acids. The CDR3: CASSPPRSGGARVETQYF. CDR3 in DNA: TGTGCCAGCAGCCCACCCCGGTCAGGCGGGGCCAGGGTAGAGACCCAGTACTTC.

The rearrangement joins TRBV7-2 to TRBJ2-1; no definite D call. Germline V gives CDR1 SGHTA, CDR2 FQGNSA. V was trimmed by 4 bases and J by 8 bases, leaving 15 bases between them. The CDR3 is made up of 14 amino acids. CDR3 residues: CASSSSWLGHEQFF. In DNA form, the CDR3 reads TGTGCCAGCAGCTCTTCGTGGCTGGGCCATGAGCAGTTCTTC.

The chain couples TRBV5-8 to TRBJ2-3; D is unclear. The V end was cut by 1 base, the J end by 0 bases, with 9 bases between. The CDR3 loop spans 15 amino acids. CDR1 and CDR2 (germline): SGHTS, YDEGEE. The DNA of the CDR3 is TGTGCCAGCAGCTTGTCAGTCCCGAGCACAGATACGCAGTATTTT. Its translation is CASSLSVPSTDTQYF.

This clone was recorded a few times. Compared with germline, one end of the junction differs, possibly owing to a read error. The chain joins TRBV6-5 to TRBJ1-4; no reliable D call. Germline CDR1 MNHEY, CDR2 SVGAGI. This CDR3 has 8 amino acids. The CDR3 region is CAYRLAVF. DNA for the CDR3: TGTGCCTACCGCCTTGCGGTTTTT.

The rearrangement joins TRBV9 to TRBJ2-7; maybe TRBD2 (6 bases). CDR1 and CDR2 from the germline V gene are SGDLS and YYNGEE. The CDR3 loop spans 15 amino acids. The V end was cut by 0 bases, the J end by 3 bases, with 13 bases between. CDR3 DNA sequence: TGTGCCAGCAGCGTAGAGGCGCCGGGAGACTACGAGCAGTACTTC. This encodes CASSVEAPGDYEQYF.

The chain has TRBV15 and TRBJ2-3, with D possibly being TRBD1 (6 bases). Trimming took 0 bases from V and 14 from J, leaving 15 bases between them. The CDR3 length is 13 residues. The germline gives CDR1 LNHNV, CDR2 YYDKDF (reference sequence). The CDR3 is CATSREVGGHPYF. DNA for the CDR3: TGTGCCACCAGCAGAGAAGTAGGGGGACATCCGTATTTT.

The chain has TRBV6-4 and TRBJ2-1; 8 bases fit TRBD1. The V gene end was trimmed by 5 bases and the J gene end by 2 bases; junction bases not matched to a gene: 5. This CDR3 is built from 15 residues. CDR1 and CDR2 (germline): MRHNA, SNTAGT. CDR3: CASSLTGEPYNEQFF. CDR3 DNA sequence: TGTGCCAGCAGTTTGACAGGGGAACCCTACAATGAGCAGTTCTTC.

This chain connects TRBV6-5 to TRBJ1-1, with D perhaps matching TRBD1 (5 bases). The germline V gene encodes CDR1 MNHEY and CDR2 SVGAGI. The V gene lost 6 bases and the J gene lost 1 base, with 12 bases spanning the gap. This CDR3 has 14 residues. This CDR3 is CASRFRDWNTEAFF. CDR3 nucleotides: TGTGCCAGCAGGTTCCGGGACTGGAACACTGAAGCTTTCTTT.

The chain links TRBV4-3 to TRBJ2-3; 7 nucleotides match TRBD1. Germline V CDR1 and CDR2: LGHNA, YSLEER. This CDR3 contains 17 residues. V was pared by 0 bases and J by 2 bases, with 8 bases of the junction left unmatched. This chain's CDR3 is CASSQDTGTALTDTQYF. CDR3 in DNA: TGCGCCAGCAGCCAAGATACAGGGACAGCCCTCACAGATACGCAGTATTTT.

This sequence joins TRBV7-2 and TRBJ1-1; D call uncertain. The CDR3 length is 14 residues. Germline loops: CDR1 SGHTA, CDR2 FQGNSA. V gave up 5 bases and J gave up 5 bases, with 15 bases separating them. The chain's CDR3 is CASSRGTGWTEAFF. CDR3 DNA sequence: TGTGCCAGCAGCCGGGGAACGGGGTGGACTGAAGCTTTCTTT.

CDR3 nucleotides: TGTGCCAGTACCCGGGGACTAGCGAACACAGATACGCAGTATTTT. Encoded protein: CASTRGLANTDTQYF. This rearrangement joins TRBV19 to TRBJ2-3; 10 nucleotides align to TRBD2. V shed 7 bases and J 2 bases; nucleotides not matched to a gene: 6. CDR1 and CDR2 from the germline V gene are LNHDA and SQIVND (reference sequence). This CDR3 comprises 15 residues.

The genes are TRBV29-1 and TRBJ2-3; TRBD2 aligns across 8 bases. Germline V lookup: CDR1 SQVTM, CDR2 ANQGSEA. The V and J ends lost 5 bases and 2 bases, in that order; junction bases with no gene match: 12. The CDR3 runs 16 residues. This chain's CDR3 is CSVTAGRGGPTDTQYF. In DNA form, the CDR3 reads TGCAGCGTTACGGCCGGTCGGGGGGGGCCCACAGATACGCAGTATTTT.